The 27 T cell receptor beta chains below were found in one sample sequenced in a study of blood T cell repertoires in COVID-19. Profiling relied on immunoSEQ multiplex PCR, and the TCRdb table lists in-frame clones only, not all of them. The data hold 80,000 or so clones, with around 85% observed a single time. The sequencing sample was made of peripheral blood. These receptors came from a man in his fifties with COVID-19, enrolled during active disease.

J is TRBJ2-3 and V is TRBV9; 13 nucleotides align to TRBD2. J lost 6 bases, V lost 3 bases, and 7 bases had no gene match. This CDR3 is built from 16 residues. Germline-derived CDR1 and CDR2 are SGDLS and YYNGEE. The CDR3 sequence is CASSGTSGRASDTQYF. The DNA of the CDR3 is TGTGCCAGCAGCGGTACTAGCGGGAGGGCCTCGGATACGCAGTATTTT.

The V gene is TRBV5-1, the J gene TRBJ2-7; 9 bases line up with TRBD1. V trimming: 2 bases; J trimming: 6 bases; junction bases outside the gene matches: 3. The germline V gene has CDR1 SGHRS and CDR2 YFSETQ. This CDR3 comprises 13 residues. CDR3 loop: CASSFGTGIEQYF. CDR3 sequence (DNA): TGCGCCAGCAGCTTTGGGACAGGGATCGAGCAGTACTTC.

This rearrangement joins TRBV19 to TRBJ1-2; maybe TRBD1 (6 bases). The CDR3 length is 15 residues. Germline V gene sequence: CDR1 LNHDA, CDR2 SQIVND (reference sequence). The V gene lost 7 bases and the J gene lost 0 bases, with 15 bases spanning the gap. CDR3 nucleotide sequence: TGTGCCAGTACCCCACGGACAGCGACTAACTATGGCTACACCTTC. Its protein is CASTPRTATNYGYTF.

The J gene is TRBJ2-2, the V gene TRBV4-3, with 7 bases identical to TRBD1. The CDR3 is 18 amino acids. J was trimmed by 2 bases and V by 1 base; bases with no gene match: 10. The germline V gene encodes CDR1 LGHNA and CDR2 YSLEER. The CDR3 protein is CASSQVKDRRPNTGELFF. Written as DNA, the CDR3 is TGCGCCAGCAGCCAAGTAAAGGACAGGAGACCAAACACCGGGGAGCTGTTTTTT.

The chain recombines TRBV12-3 or TRBV12-4 with TRBJ2-1; D is uncertain. V was clipped by 7 bases and J by 2 bases, with 9 bases between them. The CDR3 sequence is 13 residues long. This CDR3 is CASKRSPYNEQFF. CDR3 nucleotide sequence: TGTGCCAGCAAGCGCAGCCCCTACAATGAGCAGTTCTTC.

The V and J genes are TRBV6-5 and TRBJ1-3, with a tentative D call TRBD1 (5 bases). The CDR3 length is 13 residues. Trimming stripped 7 bases from V and 2 bases from J, with 9 bases between. Germline V gives CDR1 MNHEY, CDR2 SVGAGI. CDR3 protein: CASKGATGNTIYF. For the CDR3, the DNA is TGTGCCAGCAAAGGGGCAACTGGAAACACCATATATTTT.

This clone has more than one count but fewer than ten. The genes are TRBV15 and TRBJ2-1; TRBD2 matches at 10 bases. The CDR3 loop spans 17 amino acids. The V segment lost 0 bases and the J segment 2 bases; nucleotides outside the gene matches: 4. Germline values: CDR1 LNHNV, CDR2 YYDKDF (reference sequence). The CDR3 region is CATSRESSGRTYNEQFF. CDR3 nucleotide sequence: TGTGCCACCAGCAGAGAGAGTAGCGGGAGGACCTACAATGAGCAGTTCTTC.

This chain uses TRBV7-9 with TRBJ1-4; D is unresolved. Trimming left V 5 bases short and J 4 bases short, with 14 bases between. Germline CDR1 and CDR2: SEHNR and FQNEAQ (reference sequence). There are 15 residues in the CDR3. Here the CDR3 DNA reads TGTGCCAGCAGCCTCCGCGGGAGCATTAATGAAAAACTGTTTTTT. Encoded protein: CASSLRGSINEKLFF.

The chain uses TRBV5-6 and TRBJ1-4; the D is unclear. The CDR3 is 14 residues long. Germline V gene sequence: CDR1 SGHDT, CDR2 YYEEEE. V lost 0 bases, J lost 8 bases, and 11 bases lay in between. Here the CDR3 reads CASSLAGVGEKLFF. The CDR3 DNA is TGTGCCAGCAGCTTGGCCGGGGTGGGAGAAAAACTGTTTTTT.

V usage is TRBV11-3 and J usage is TRBJ2-1; the match to TRBD2 covers 7 bases. V lost 3 bases and J lost 0; bases outside the gene matches: 2. CDR3 length: 15 residues. Germline CDR1 and CDR2: SGHNT and YENEEA. The CDR3 loop reads CASSLGGSSYNEQFF. In nucleotides, the CDR3 is TGTGCCAGCAGCTTGGGCGGGAGCTCCTACAATGAGCAGTTCTTC.

V gene TRBV5-1 combines with J gene TRBJ2-7; D is possibly TRBD1 (6 bases). The CDR3 consists of 13 residues. Trimming removed 0 bases from V and 6 bases from J, with 10 bases in between. Germline CDR1 and CDR2: SGHRS and YFSETQ. CDR3 loop: CASSLAQGREQYF. As DNA, the CDR3 is TGCGCCAGCAGCTTGGCCCAGGGGCGCGAGCAGTACTTC.

The chain recombines TRBV24-1 with TRBJ1-6; D gene ambiguous. Germline CDR1 KGHDR, CDR2 SFDVKD. V lost 4 bases and J 8 bases, leaving 11 bases between the germline ends. This CDR3 has 14 residues. The CDR3 loop reads CATSEREPDSPLHF. DNA for the CDR3: TGTGCCACCAGTGAAAGGGAGCCTGATTCACCCCTCCACTTT.

The chain employs TRBV27 and TRBJ2-1; 7 nucleotides match TRBD1. The V and J ends lost 0 bases and 13 bases, in that order; junction bases with no gene match: 3. Germline V gives CDR1 MNHEY, CDR2 SMNVEV (reference sequence). CDR3 length equals 12 residues. The CDR3 DNA reads TGTGCCAGCAGTTTATCGAGGGGGCTACAGTTCTTC. It is translated as CASSLSRGLQFF.

The chain links TRBV5-4 to TRBJ1-1; 8 bases are a match to TRBD1. After removal of 0 bases from V and 10 bases from J, the junction contained 5 bases not matched to a gene. This CDR3 has 13 amino acids. CDR1 SGHNT and CDR2 YYREEE come from the germline V gene (reference sequence). The CDR3, as DNA: TGTGCCAGCAGCTTGGATCAGGGGGCGAGAGCTTTCTTT. Its translation: CASSLDQGARAFF. The complete variable domain, with remaining parts taken from reference TRBV5-4 and TRBJ1-1, reads ETGVTQSPTHLIKTRGQQVTLRCSSQSGHNTVSWYQQALGQGPQFIFQYYREEENGRGNFPPRFSGLQFPNYSSELNVNALELDDSALYLCASSLDQGARAFFGQGTRLTVV.

This clone was detected ten times or more. The chain links TRBV4-3 to TRBJ2-3; tentatively, D is TRBD1 (6 bases). The germline gives CDR1 LGHNA, CDR2 YSLEER. The germline V and J ends were trimmed by 1 base and 4 bases, with 12 bases remaining between them. The CDR3 runs 15 residues. For the CDR3, the DNA is TGCGCCAGCAGCCAAGGGGACATCCTTCCAGATACGCAGTATTTT. It codes for CASSQGDILPDTQYF.

V gene TRBV15 combines with J gene TRBJ1-2; the match to TRBD1 covers 7 bases. Germline V CDR1 and CDR2: LNHNV, YYDKDF (reference sequence). Trimming took 0 bases from V and 4 from J; bases not matched to a gene: 2. The CDR3 totals 14 residues. The CDR3 DNA reads as TGTGCCACCAGCAGAGATCAGGGGGGCTATGGCTACACCTTC. Translating it yields CATSRDQGGYGYTF.

V usage is TRBV6-5 and J usage is TRBJ1-6, with D possibly being TRBD1 (5 bases). The CDR3 covers 14 residues. Germline lookup yields CDR1 MNHEY and CDR2 SVGAGI. Trimming cost V 4 bases and J 9 bases, with 13 bases left between them. CDR3 region: CASSSTSGISPLHF. The CDR3, as DNA: TGTGCCAGCAGTTCTACCTCAGGGATTTCACCCCTCCACTTT.

The CDR3 coding sequence is TGTGCCAGCAGCGTACTCTGGACTAGCGGTAATGAGCAGTTCTTC. Amino acid sequence: CASSVLWTSGNEQFF. The chain couples TRBV6-5 to TRBJ2-1, with 10 bases that match TRBD2. Looked up from germline, CDR1 is MNHEY and CDR2 is SVGAGI. The CDR3 has 15 amino acids. Unmatched junction bases numbered 9, after V lost 6 bases and J lost 7 bases.

The rearrangement uses TRBV6-5 and TRBJ2-1, with TRBD2 identical over 8 bases. J lost 6 bases, V lost 7 bases, and 8 bases had no gene match. Germline V gives CDR1 MNHEY, CDR2 SVGAGI. The CDR3 consists of 14 residues. Here the CDR3 DNA reads TGTGCCAGCACATCGGGGGGGGAAGTCAATGAGCAGTTCTTC. It codes for CASTSGGEVNEQFF.

The rearrangement uses TRBV6-7 and TRBJ1-4; TRBD1 aligns across 8 bases. TRBV6-7 is filed as an ORF, its function uncertain. The V gene end was trimmed by 6 bases and the J gene end by 4 bases; junction bases not matched to a gene: 19. The CDR3 extends over 19 amino acids. The CDR3 DNA is TGTGCCAGCAGCACCGCGCCTGGGGACAGGCCCCACTTTAATGAAAAACTGTTTTTT. Its translation is CASSTAPGDRPHFNEKLFF.

This clone has a single count. The chain combines TRBV6-6 with TRBJ1-1, with D maybe TRBD1 (6 bases). Germline CDR1 is MNHNY and CDR2 is SVGAGI (reference sequence). V lost 0 bases and J lost 1, with 9 bases in between. The CDR3 runs to 15 residues. The DNA for the CDR3 is TGTGCCAGCAGTTACTCCGAGACAGGGAACACTGAAGCTTTCTTT. Translation gives CASSYSETGNTEAFF.

About this clone: Germline is not matched at one junction end, which may reflect a read error. This sequence joins TRBV6-1 and TRBJ2-7; 8 bases map to TRBD1. Per germline, CDR1 MNHNS and CDR2 SASEGT. CDR3 length equals 15 residues. The CDR3: CASSEVDRGLYEQYF. The DNA for the CDR3 is TGTGCCAGCAGCGAAGTCGACAGGGGTCTCTACGAGCAGTACTTC.

This clone came up once. The V and J genes are TRBV29-1 and TRBJ1-2; 8 bases match TRBD1. Germline CDR1 is SQVTM and CDR2 is ANQGSEA. The CDR3 consists of 12 residues. The V gene end was trimmed by 7 bases and the J gene end by 8 bases; junction bases not matched to a gene: 9. The CDR3 coding sequence is TGCAGCGCCGGACAGGGAATGGGCGGCTACACCTTC. Residues: CSAGQGMGGYTF.

J is TRBJ1-2 and V is TRBV3-1 (or the pseudogene TRBV3-2); weak D call: TRBD1 (6 bases). This CDR3 has 13 residues. CDR1 is LGHDT, CDR2 YNNKEL, per germline (reference sequence). V lost 3 bases to trimming and J lost 5 bases, with 10 bases between them. The CDR3 DNA reads TGTGCCAGCAGCCACCGGACAGCTTATGGCTACACCTTC. Its translation: CASSHRTAYGYTF.

V usage is TRBV5-6 and J usage is TRBJ2-2; weak D call: TRBD2 (5 bases). V lost 8 bases and J 6 bases, leaving 17 bases between the germline ends. The CDR3 has 14 amino acids. Germline lookup yields CDR1 SGHDT and CDR2 YYEEEE. CDR3 region: CASTDGGFAGELFF. As DNA, the CDR3 is TGTGCCAGTACGGATGGAGGCTTCGCCGGGGAGCTGTTTTTT.

V usage is TRBV4-2 and J usage is TRBJ2-2, with 11 bases that match TRBD1. V gave up 4 bases and J gave up 2 bases; unmatched junction bases: 6. Germline lookup yields CDR1 LGHNA and CDR2 YNFKEQ. CDR3 size: 17 residues. CDR3 nucleotides: TGTGCCAGCAGCCTGCGGGACAGGGGGGACAACACCGGGGAGCTGTTTTTT. The encoded protein is CASSLRDRGDNTGELFF.

This chain connects TRBV9 to TRBJ1-1, with a weak D call TRBD1 (6 bases). Trimming took 3 bases from V and 6 from J, leaving 15 bases between them. From germline, CDR1 is SGDLS and CDR2 YYNGEE. The CDR3 length is 14 residues. The CDR3 region is CASSGASGGAEAFF. Here the CDR3 DNA reads TGTGCCAGCAGCGGCGCAAGTGGGGGCGCTGAAGCTTTCTTT.